This is a list of T cell receptor beta chains from one sample in a study of CD8 T cells in ankylosing spondylitis. TCRdb re-called the 5' RACE reads with MiXCR, one entry per CDR3 protein. The table includes 40,000 to 55,000 distinct CDR3 sequences, 6.5% to 9% detected once. Source material: blood, either unsorted or a sorted T cell fraction (not recorded which). These receptors were taken from a female donor with ankylosing spondylitis or in good health (not recorded which). The CDR3 runs from the conserved cysteine through the conserved F or W. The D gene is left open where the match is weak. Clone size is stated in some rows and not others, as once, few, many or a class when expanded.

TRBV3-1	many	-	TRBJ2-3	TGTGCCAGCAGCCAGCGGCGAGATACGCAGTATTTT	CASSQRRDTQYF
TRBV5-1	many	-	TRBJ1-2	TGCGCCAGCAGCCCCACGACAGTTTTCTATGGCTACACCTTC	CASSPTTVFYGYTF
TRBV7-2	few	TRBD1	TRBJ1-1	TGTGCCAGCAGCTTTTCCAGGGGGCGCGAAGCTTTCTTT	CASSFSRGREAFF
TRBV3-1	many	TRBD2	TRBJ2-3	TGTGCCAGCAGCCAGTACAAGCGGGGGGCCACAGATACGCAGTATTTT	CASSQYKRGATDTQYF
TRBV5-1	many	-	TRBJ1-2	TGCGCCAGCAGATACGACAGCTATGGCTACACCTTC	CASRYDSYGYTF
TRBV7-5	many	-	TRBJ1-1	TGTGCCAGTTGTTACGGAGGATTGAACACTGAAGCTTTCTTT	CASCYGGLNTEAFF
TRBV5-1	many	-	TRBJ2-7	TGCGCCAGCAGCTTGGAAGGGGATTTGGGCGAGCAGTACTTC	CASSLEGDLGEQYF
TRBV19	many	-	TRBJ1-5	TGTGCCAGTAGTATGCCTCCGACAGAAAGCAATCAGCCCCAGCATTTT	CASSMPPTESNQPQHF
TRBV10-3	many	-	TRBJ2-5	TGTGCCATCAGTGAGTCGAAGATCCAAGAGACCCAGTACTTC	CAISESKIQETQYF
TRBV5-1	many	-	TRBJ1-2	TGCGCCAGCACCAGCTTAACGGGGAGCGACTATGGCTACACCTTC	CASTSLTGSDYGYTF
TRBV10-3	many	-	TRBJ2-2	TGTGCCATCAGTGATCCGACCGATACCGGGGAGCTGTTTTTT	CAISDPTDTGELFF
TRBV6-2/TRBV6-3	-	-	TRBJ1-4	TGTGCCAGCAGTTACATGGAGTCAACTAATGAAAAACTGTTTTTT	CASSYMESTNEKLFF
TRBV5-1	many	-	TRBJ1-1	TGCGCCAGCAGCTTTGACAGAGACACTGAAGCTTTCTTT	CASSFDRDTEAFF
TRBV5-1	many	-	TRBJ1-1	TGCGCCAGCAGTTTATCCCCAGGGTACACTGAAGCTTTCTTT	CASSLSPGYTEAFF
TRBV7-2	many	-	TRBJ2-5	TGTGCCAGCTTAGCCCAAGAGACCCAGTACTTC	CASLAQETQYF
TRBV7-2	-	-	TRBJ1-2	TGTGCCAGCAGCCCGGGAAGTAACTATGGCTACACCTTC	CASSPGSNYGYTF